These 11 T cell receptor beta chains were sequenced from one sample in a study of spatial heterogeneity in lung cancer. Time point given: blood at routine non-recurrence follow-up after resection. One entry per CDR3 protein, called by TCRdb with MiXCR from the 5' RACE reads. The table has about 70,000 distinct CDR3 sequences, over 7% seen once. Material: PBMCs, obtained at follow-up. The receptors stem from a female donor with early-stage non-small cell lung cancer.

In this sample, this clonotype turned up many times. The V call is TRBV5-1, the J call TRBJ2-7; 8 bases are shared with TRBD2. Germline CDR1 is SGHRS and CDR2 is YFSETQ. The trim removed 4 bases at V and 5 bases at J, leaving 14 bases unmatched. CDR3 length: 16 residues. The CDR3 DNA is TGCGCCAGCAGCCCACCTAAAGCGGGAGTTAAGAACGAGCAGTACTTC. Its protein product is CASSPPKAGVKNEQYF.

This clonotype was seen more than once but under ten times. This chain links TRBV27 with TRBJ2-3; D remains ambiguous. The CDR3 is 13 residues long. From germline, CDR1 is MNHEY and CDR2 SMNVEV (reference sequence). Trimming left V 5 bases short and J 2 bases short, with 8 bases between. This CDR3 is CASSPVDTDTQYF. Written as DNA, the CDR3 is TGTGCCAGCAGTCCCGTAGACACAGATACGCAGTATTTT.

The sample holds many counts of this clonotype. The chain employs TRBV27 and TRBJ2-3; no clear D. Germline V gene data show CDR1 as MNHEY and CDR2 as SMNVEV (reference sequence). This CDR3 has 12 residues. The ends were cut back, 10 bases at V and 1 base at J, with 9 bases in the middle. The CDR3 DNA sequence: TGTGCCACCGGAAGAGGCACAGATACGCAGTATTTT. The encoded protein is CATGRGTDTQYF.

This clonotype was counted at least ten times. The J gene is TRBJ2-5, the V gene TRBV10-3; D may be TRBD1 or TRBD2 (5 bases each). V shed 6 bases and J shed 4 bases, with 12 bases lying between them. Germline CDR1 ENHRY, CDR2 SYGVKD. This CDR3 region has 13 residues. The chain's CDR3 is CAIRGEGRETQYF. CDR3 sequence (DNA): TGTGCCATCAGGGGTGAGGGACGAGAGACCCAGTACTTC.

J is TRBJ2-3 and V is TRBV27; 9 nucleotides match TRBD1. CDR1 is MNHEY, CDR2 SMNVEV, per germline (reference sequence). The V gene end was trimmed by 3 bases and the J gene end by 3 bases; junction bases not matched to a gene: 4. The CDR3 is made up of 15 amino acids. The CDR3 loop reads CASSFTGGTTDTQYF. Written as DNA, the CDR3 is TGTGCCAGCAGTTTCACAGGGGGCACGACAGATACGCAGTATTTT.

The chain recombines TRBV3-1 with TRBJ2-1; D uncertain. V gave up 1 base and J gave up 12 bases, with 7 bases separating them. Per germline, CDR1 LGHDT and CDR2 YNNKEL (reference sequence). CDR3 length equals 11 residues. The chain's CDR3 is CASSQAFTQFF. The CDR3, as DNA: TGTGCCAGCAGCCAAGCTTTTACGCAGTTCTTC.

The sample holds many counts of this clonotype. V gene TRBV28 combines with J gene TRBJ2-3; the D is unclear. V lost 4 bases and J lost 2, with 19 bases in between. Germline V gene data show CDR1 as MDHEN and CDR2 as SYDVKM. This CDR3 contains 17 residues. As DNA, the CDR3 is TGTGCCAGCAGTTCCCCGTACCGACTCTGGGACACAGATACGCAGTATTTT. Its translation: CASSSPYRLWDTDTQYF. Supplemented by reference TRBV28 and TRBJ2-3, the full variable domain reads DVKVTQSSRYLVKRTGEKVFLECVQDMDHENMFWYRQDPGLGLRLIYFSYDVKMKEKGDIPEGYSVSREKKERFSLILESASTNQTSMYLCASSSPYRLWDTDTQYFGPGTRLTVL.

This clonotype was seen repeatedly, ten times or more. J is TRBJ2-1 and V is TRBV2; 11 positions agree with TRBD1. The CDR3 has 15 amino acids. Germline assignment: CDR1 SNHLY and CDR2 FYNNEI. The V and J ends lost 3 bases and 7 bases, in that order; junction bases with no gene match: 5. Written as DNA, the CDR3 is TGTGCCAGCAGTGACCGGGACAGGGGGGGAAATGAGCAGTTCTTC. It translates to CASSDRDRGGNEQFF.

This clonotype appeared many times. The V and J genes are TRBV7-9 and TRBJ1-5, with a tentative D call TRBD1 (6 bases). The CDR3 has 11 residues. Germline V CDR1 and CDR2: SEHNR, FQNEAQ (reference sequence). With 5 bases removed from V and 11 bases from J, the gap between germline ends came to 10 bases. CDR3 region: CASSGRGAQHF. In nucleotides, the CDR3 is TGTGCCAGCAGCGGAAGGGGGGCCCAGCATTTT.

The table lists this clonotype with a few counts. This sequence joins TRBV9 and TRBJ2-7; TRBD2 agrees at 11 bases. Germline V CDR1 and CDR2: SGDLS, YYNGEE. The CDR3 covers 15 residues. V lost 4 bases to trimming and J lost 6 bases; unmatched junction nucleotides: 9. CDR3 sequence: CASSKGTSGFGEQYF. In DNA form, the CDR3 reads TGTGCCAGCAGCAAAGGGACTAGCGGCTTCGGCGAGCAGTACTTC. Variable domain in full (rest from reference TRBV9 and TRBJ2-7): DSGVTQTPKHLITATGQRVTLRCSPRSGDLSVYWYQQSLDQGLQFLIQYYNGEERAKGNILERFSAQQFPDLHSELNLSSLELGDSALYFCASSKGTSGFGEQYFGPGTRLTVT.

The chain employs TRBV7-3 and TRBJ2-3, with unresolved D. This CDR3 has 13 residues. V was pared by 5 bases and J by 6 bases, with 12 bases between. CDR1 and CDR2 (germline): SGHTA, FQGTGA. CDR3 region: CASSPATPDTQYF. The CDR3 DNA reads TGTGCCAGCAGCCCCGCAACCCCGGATACGCAGTATTTT.